This is a list of T cell receptor beta chains from one sample in a study of blood T cell repertoires in COVID-19. TCRdb's copy holds only in-frame clones and misses some; the assay was immunoSEQ multiplex PCR. This sample yields about 140,000 clones, of which 65% to 80% are seen a single time; less than 2% belongs to the top ten. The sequenced material came from peripheral blood. These TCRs come from a woman aged 55-70 years with acute or convalescent COVID-19. The CDR3 runs from the conserved cysteine through the conserved F or W. A D gene is named only where the DNA matches it firmly. Where a row states a size, it is once, few, many or the class of an expanded clone; other rows omit it.

v_call: TRBV7-8; d_call: NA; clone_size: NA; j_call: TRBJ2-1; cdr3_aa: CASSHPTSSYNEQFF; cdr3_nt: TGTGCCAGCAGCCACCCGACTAGCTCCTACAATGAGCAGTTCTTC
v_call: TRBV3-1/TRBV3-2; d_call: TRBD1; clone_size: NA; j_call: TRBJ1-1; cdr3_aa: CASATAGGTEAFF; cdr3_nt: TGTGCCAGCGCGACCGCAGGGGGAACTGAAGCTTTCTTT
v_call: TRBV11-2; d_call: NA; clone_size: NA; j_call: TRBJ1-4; cdr3_aa: CASSLGGLSNEKLFF; cdr3_nt: TGTGCCAGCAGCTTAGGAGGGCTCAGTAATGAAAAACTGTTTTTT
v_call: TRBV9; d_call: TRBD2; clone_size: NA; j_call: TRBJ2-1; cdr3_aa: CASSPLTSGGEQFF; cdr3_nt: TGTGCCAGCAGCCCTTTGACTAGCGGGGGGGAGCAGTTCTTC
v_call: TRBV7-2; d_call: NA; clone_size: NA; j_call: TRBJ1-2; cdr3_aa: CASSLTAANYGYTF; cdr3_nt: TGTGCCAGCAGCTTGACAGCAGCTAACTATGGCTACACCTTC
v_call: TRBV27; d_call: TRBD1; clone_size: many; j_call: TRBJ1-5; cdr3_aa: CASWTGLQPQHF; cdr3_nt: TGTGCCAGCTGGACAGGGTTACAGCCCCAGCATTTT
v_call: TRBV7-9; d_call: TRBD2; clone_size: few; j_call: TRBJ2-5; cdr3_aa: CASRTSGRAQETQYF; cdr3_nt: TGTGCCAGCAGGACAAGCGGGAGGGCCCAAGAGACCCAGTACTTC
v_call: TRBV18; d_call: NA; clone_size: once; j_call: TRBJ2-2; cdr3_aa: CASSPRQRNTGELFF; cdr3_nt: TGTGCCAGCTCACCCCGACAGAGGAACACCGGGGAGCTGTTTTTT
v_call: TRBV18; d_call: NA; clone_size: few; j_call: TRBJ1-1; cdr3_aa: CASSLDSYTEAFF; cdr3_nt: TGTGCCAGCTCACTTGACAGTTACACTGAAGCTTTCTTT
v_call: TRBV6-4; d_call: TRBD2; clone_size: NA; j_call: TRBJ2-7; cdr3_aa: CASSVSSGSSYEQYF; cdr3_nt: TGTGCCAGCAGTGTATCTAGCGGGAGCTCCTACGAGCAGTACTTC
v_call: TRBV12-5; d_call: TRBD1; clone_size: NA; j_call: TRBJ1-2; cdr3_aa: CASSLMGMTGPHGYTF; cdr3_nt: TGTGCTAGTTCACTGATGGGGATGACAGGGCCTCATGGCTACACCTTC
v_call: TRBV3-1/TRBV3-2; d_call: NA; clone_size: NA; j_call: TRBJ1-2; cdr3_aa: CASSQIQFYGYTF; cdr3_nt: TGTGCCAGCAGCCAAATCCAGTTCTATGGCTACACCTTC
v_call: TRBV19; d_call: NA; clone_size: NA; j_call: TRBJ1-2; cdr3_aa: CASRWDTGNLYGYTF; cdr3_nt: TGTGCCAGTAGGTGGGATACAGGGAATCTCTATGGCTACACCTTC
v_call: TRBV3-1/TRBV3-2; d_call: NA; clone_size: NA; j_call: TRBJ2-6; cdr3_aa: CASSQAWELEPGANVLTF; cdr3_nt: TGTGCCAGCAGCCAAGCCTGGGAGCTAGAACCTGGGGCCAACGTCCTGACTTTC
v_call: TRBV4-2; d_call: TRBD2; clone_size: NA; j_call: TRBJ2-1; cdr3_aa: CASSQDSRWGGFNEQFF; cdr3_nt: TGTGCCAGCAGCCAGGACTCGAGATGGGGGGGTTTCAATGAGCAGTTCTTC
v_call: TRBV27; d_call: TRBD2; clone_size: NA; j_call: TRBJ2-3; cdr3_aa: CASRKGTSESDTQYF; cdr3_nt: TGTGCCAGCAGGAAAGGGACTAGCGAATCAGATACGCAGTATTTT
v_call: TRBV28; d_call: NA; clone_size: NA; j_call: TRBJ1-4; cdr3_aa: CASSLGEKLFF; cdr3_nt: TGTGCCAGCAGTTTGGGCGAAAAACTGTTTTTT
v_call: TRBV14; d_call: NA; clone_size: NA; j_call: TRBJ1-1; cdr3_aa: CASSPPWGQVNTEAFF; cdr3_nt: TGTGCCAGCAGCCCTCCGTGGGGGCAGGTAAACACTGAAGCTTTCTTT
v_call: TRBV24-1; d_call: NA; clone_size: NA; j_call: TRBJ2-3; cdr3_aa: CATSDPGSSTDTQYF; cdr3_nt: TGTGCCACCAGTGACCCAGGCTCTAGCACAGATACGCAGTATTTT
v_call: TRBV2; d_call: TRBD2; clone_size: NA; j_call: TRBJ2-3; cdr3_aa: CADGLAGGPGSTDTQYF; cdr3_nt: TGTGCCGATGGACTAGCGGGAGGGCCGGGGAGCACAGATACGCAGTATTTT
v_call: TRBV7-9; d_call: TRBD2; clone_size: once; j_call: TRBJ2-1; cdr3_aa: CASSLSSSGRHEQFF; cdr3_nt: TGTGCCAGCAGCTTAAGCTCTAGCGGGAGGCATGAGCAGTTCTTC
v_call: TRBV11-2; d_call: TRBD1; clone_size: few; j_call: TRBJ1-1; cdr3_aa: CASSFGTGRTFF; cdr3_nt: TGTGCCAGCAGCTTCGGGACAGGACGGACTTTCTTT
v_call: TRBV29-1; d_call: NA; clone_size: NA; j_call: TRBJ2-3; cdr3_aa: CSVTGTTDTQYF; cdr3_nt: TGCAGCGTCACAGGGACAACAGATACGCAGTATTTT
v_call: TRBV12-3/TRBV12-4; d_call: NA; clone_size: NA; j_call: TRBJ2-2; cdr3_aa: CASSLGFNELFF; cdr3_nt: TGTGCCAGCAGTTTGGGCTTTAATGAGCTGTTTTTT
v_call: TRBV19; d_call: NA; clone_size: NA; j_call: TRBJ2-1; cdr3_aa: CASSMRYNEQFF; cdr3_nt: TGTGCCAGTAGTATGAGGTACAATGAGCAGTTCTTC